The clone carrying this T cell receptor (beta chain) was counted between two and nine times. This entry is derived from a study of response to subunit inactivated influenza vaccine. Trimming shortened V by 10 bases and J by 2 bases, and 18 bases separated the two germline ends. Germline V gene lookup returns CDR1 LNHDA and CDR2 SQIVND (reference sequence). The CDR3 runs to 15 residues. In TCRdb, the RT-PCR reads were re-called with MiXCR into one record per CDR3 protein. The sample has around 570,000 distinct CDR3 sequences, about 11% seen once. The sample also formed part of further work on T cells expressing NK-cell markers. According to that study: What made the TCR beta cDNA was 5'RACE template switching with UMIs. Among CD8+ T cells from about six donors, dominant NKG2C+ clonotypes accounted for about 1.0-8%.

This chain uses TRBV19 with TRBJ2-1; D possibly uses TRBD1 or TRBD2 (5 bases each). The starting material was PBMCs from blood, obtained on the day of vaccination. This sequence was found in a man in his fifties or sixties who received an inactivated influenza vaccine. The CDR3 DNA reads as TGTGCCACAGCCGCCGGGACGAGGGCCTACAATGAGCAGTTCTTC. It codes for CATAAGTRAYNEQFF.